Below, 21 T cell receptor beta chains from the same sample are listed, as sequenced in a study of blood T cells in healthy people across ages. Sample-barcoded 5' priming and a J-beta primer mix drove a second PCR of 7 to 11 cycles. MiXCR, applied by TCRdb to the 5' RACE reads, yields one record per CDR3 protein. The data show some 560,000 distinct CDR3 sequences, with around 27% seen just once and approximately 3.5% held by the top ten. Separately, the same data were catalogued under a study of T cells of mothers and their children.

The sequenced material came from blood. The receptors were sampled from a boy aged 2 to 10 in good health.

The J gene is TRBJ2-7, the V gene TRBV6-5, with 7 positions matching TRBD1. The CDR3 loop spans 14 amino acids. In germline, CDR1 is MNHEY, CDR2 SVGAGI. Unmatched junction bases numbered 9, after V lost 5 bases and J lost 5 bases. The CDR3 reads CASSNTGVLNEQYF. As DNA, the CDR3 is TGTGCCAGCAGTAATACAGGGGTTCTAAACGAGCAGTACTTC.

Only a few counts were recorded for this clonotype. The V gene is TRBV20-1, the J gene TRBJ2-1, with TRBD1 matching over 8 bases. Near its end, the DNA agrees better with TRBJ2-7, so the J call may be wrong. The CDR3 length is 12 residues. Per the germline V gene, CDR1 is DFQATT and CDR2 is SNEGSKA (reference sequence). This chain's CDR3 is CSASRQGNEQYF. The CDR3 coding sequence is TGCAGTGCTAGCAGACAGGGGAACGAGCAGTACTTC.

This clonotype came up many times. This chain connects TRBV6-2 or TRBV6-3 to TRBJ2-1; 9 nucleotides match TRBD2. Trimming took 4 bases from V and 6 from J; bases not matched to a gene: 4. The CDR3 is 14 amino acids. Germline V gene sequence: CDR1 MNHEY, CDR2 SVGEGT. The DNA of the CDR3 is TGTGCCAGCAGTTTAGCGGGAGAGACCAATGAGCAGTTCTTC. It yields the protein CASSLAGETNEQFF.

This clonotype was picked up a small number of times. The rearrangement joins TRBV5-1 to TRBJ2-2; TRBD1 is a possible D gene (5 bases). Between the trimmed V and J ends, which lost 3 bases and 2 bases, there was a span of 14 bases. The germline V gene encodes CDR1 SGHRS and CDR2 YFSETQ. The CDR3 runs to 16 residues. The CDR3 spells CASSSQGIVNTGELFF. CDR3 in DNA: TGCGCCAGCAGCTCTCAGGGAATCGTAAACACCGGGGAGCTGTTTTTT.

This clonotype was counted between two and nine times. The gene calls are TRBV25-1 and TRBJ1-2; 9 nucleotides agree with TRBD1. V trimming: 3 bases; J trimming: 3 bases; junction bases outside the gene matches: 5. This CDR3 spans 15 amino acids. From germline, CDR1 is MGHDK and CDR2 SYGVNS. Written as DNA, the CDR3 is TGTGCCAGCAGTGACCCGGGACAGGGAGACTATGGCTACACCTTC. Encoded protein: CASSDPGQGDYGYTF.

The chain uses TRBV6-5 and TRBJ2-2, with D uncertain. V lost 11 bases, J lost 1 base, and 11 bases lay in between. The germline gives CDR1 MNHEY, CDR2 SVGAGI. The CDR3 is made up of 13 amino acids. The CDR3 loop is CAHRTGNTGELFF. The CDR3 DNA is TGTGCCCACCGTACGGGGAACACCGGGGAGCTGTTTTTT.

A note on this clonotype: The final CDR3 position lacks the conserved phenylalanine or tryptophan, pointing to a likely read error. The genes are TRBV7-2 and TRBJ2-3; D gene ambiguous. V shed 1 base and J shed 5 bases, with 13 bases lying between them. The CDR3 is 15 amino acids. The V gene's germline CDR1 is SGHTA and CDR2 FQGNSA. This chain's CDR3 is CASSLVSGLGDTQYL. As DNA, the CDR3 is TGTGCCAGCAGCTTAGTCAGTGGGTTAGGAGATACGCAGTATCTT.

The chain couples TRBV29-1 to TRBJ1-1; weak D call: TRBD1 (6 bases). CDR3 length equals 13 residues. CDR1 and CDR2 from the germline V gene are SQVTM and ANQGSEA. The V gene lost 6 bases and the J gene lost 1 base, with 12 bases spanning the gap. The CDR3 DNA reads TGCAGCGTCTTACAGGGACCGAACACTGAAGCTTTCTTT. As protein: CSVLQGPNTEAFF.

The chain links TRBV6-1 to TRBJ1-1; D not resolved. This CDR3 comprises 16 residues. Deletions cut 6 bases from V and 0 bases from J, with 17 bases between. The germline gives CDR1 MNHNS, CDR2 SASEGT. CDR3 nucleotides: TGTGCCAGCAGGCGACACCTTACGCACATGAACACTGAAGCTTTCTTT. Translation: CASRRHLTHMNTEAFF.

In its sample, this clonotype was seen once. The rearrangement joins TRBV6-5 to TRBJ2-5; 13 positions agree with TRBD2. Germline V gene lookup returns CDR1 MNHEY and CDR2 SVGAGI. V shed 4 bases and J 2 bases; nucleotides not matched to a gene: 1. CDR3 size: 15 residues. The CDR3 coding sequence is TGTGCCAGCAGTTGGGGACTAGCGGGACAAGAGACCCAGTACTTC. Translation gives CASSWGLAGQETQYF.

The chain recombines TRBV9 with TRBJ1-3; no clear D gene. Trimming shortened V by 3 bases and J by 7 bases, and 14 bases separated the two germline ends. CDR1 is SGDLS, CDR2 YYNGEE, per germline. The CDR3 has 14 amino acids. The CDR3 sequence: CASSEDGVGNTIYF. CDR3 DNA: TGTGCCAGCAGCGAAGACGGTGTGGGCAACACCATATATTTT.

This clonotype was detected a few times. The chain has TRBV9 and TRBJ2-2; D gene ambiguous. The CDR3 spans 14 residues. Germline V CDR1 and CDR2: SGDLS, YYNGEE. Deletions cut 0 bases from V and 3 bases from J, with 6 bases between. For the CDR3, the DNA is TGTGCCAGCAGCGTAGACTCCTACACCGGGGAGCTGTTTTTT. Its translation is CASSVDSYTGELFF.

This clonotype was counted between two and nine times. The chain recombines TRBV20-1 with TRBJ2-7; D remains ambiguous. Trimming removed 5 bases at V and 2 bases at J, with 22 bases between. The CDR3 spans 16 residues. CDR1 and CDR2 (germline): DFQATT, SNEGSKA (reference sequence). The CDR3 region is CSAGPFGSLLPYEQYF. The CDR3 nucleotides are TGCAGTGCTGGCCCCTTCGGGTCACTTTTACCCTACGAGCAGTACTTC.

This clonotype was counted a few times. This rearrangement joins TRBV7-9 to TRBJ2-6, with 7 nucleotides matching TRBD1. Losses at the gene ends were 5 bases for V and 1 base for J; bases not matched to a gene: 2. The CDR3 totals 15 residues. Germline loops: CDR1 SEHNR, CDR2 FQNEAQ (reference sequence). The CDR3, as DNA: TGTGCCAGCAGCCAGGACAGGTCTGGGGCCAACGTCCTGACTTTC. As protein: CASSQDRSGANVLTF.

The J gene is TRBJ1-2, the V gene TRBV5-1, with D possibly matching TRBD1 (6 bases). The CDR3 is made up of 21 amino acids. Germline V gives CDR1 SGHRS, CDR2 YFSETQ. V gave up 0 bases and J gave up 0 bases, with 27 bases separating them. In nucleotides, the CDR3 is TGCGCCAGCAGCTTGGAGACAGGCGTACTCTATGCCCTAACCACTAACTATGGCTACACCTTC. Its protein product is CASSLETGVLYALTTNYGYTF. The whole variable domain, remainder taken from reference TRBV5-1 and TRBJ1-2, is KAGVTQTPRYLIKTRGQQVTLSCSPISGHRSVSWYQQTPGQGLQFLFEYFSETQRNKGNFPGRFSGRQFSNSRSEMNVSTLELGDSALYLCASSLETGVLYALTTNYGYTFGSGTRLTVV.

The rearrangement uses TRBV10-1 and TRBJ1-5; D perhaps matches TRBD1 (6 bases). Trimming took off 4 bases at V and 5 bases at J, with 12 bases between the two ends. CDR1 is WNHNN, CDR2 SYGVQD, per germline (reference sequence). The CDR3 is 14 residues long. CDR3 DNA sequence: TGCGCCAGCAGTGGGACAGCCCCCCATCAGCCCCAGCATTTT. It specifies CASSGTAPHQPQHF.

With respect to this clonotype: One end of the junction fails to match germline, which may point to a read error. V and J are TRBV7-9 and TRBJ2-5; tentatively, D is TRBD2 (6 bases). The CDR3 extends over 11 amino acids. The germline V gene encodes CDR1 SEHNR and CDR2 FQNEAQ (reference sequence). The CDR3 sequence: CASSLVGTGVF. CDR3 sequence (DNA): TGTGCCAGCAGCTTAGTCGGGACTGGTGTCTTC.

This clonotype was found many times. This chain connects TRBV2 to TRBJ1-5, with D perhaps matching TRBD1 (6 bases). Germline values: CDR1 SNHLY, CDR2 FYNNEI. This CDR3 contains 14 residues. V lost 8 bases, J lost 4 bases, and 15 bases lay in between. The CDR3 loop reads CASQQGRGNQPQHF. As DNA, the CDR3 is TGTGCCAGCCAACAGGGTCGTGGGAATCAGCCCCAGCATTTT.

The chain employs TRBV10-3 and TRBJ2-1, with 10 bases aligning to TRBD2. The CDR3 is made up of 15 amino acids. CDR1 is ENHRY and CDR2 is SYGVKD in the germline V gene. J gave up 10 bases and V 2 bases, and 8 bases lay outside the gene matches. The CDR3, as DNA: TGTGCCATCAGTGAGACAGCTAGCGGGAGCGTCGAGCAGTTCTTC. Translated: CAISETASGSVEQFF.

This clonotype was picked up a small number of times. The chain combines TRBV4-1 with TRBJ1-6; TRBD1 is a possible D gene (6 bases). Deletions cut 4 bases from V and 10 bases from J, with 14 bases between. CDR1 and CDR2 from the germline V gene are MGHRA and YSYEKL. The CDR3 spans 14 residues. In DNA form, the CDR3 reads TGCGCCAGCAGCCCCGGGGGCGCTAGGTCACCCCTCCACTTT. Protein product: CASSPGGARSPLHF.

The chain employs TRBV4-2 and TRBJ1-4; D is unclear. This CDR3 is built from 15 residues. Trimming removed 2 bases from V and 5 bases from J, with 12 bases in between. The germline V gene has CDR1 LGHNA and CDR2 YNFKEQ. DNA for the CDR3: TGTGCCAGCAGCCAAACGGACCGTCGGAATGAAAAACTGTTTTTT. This sequence encodes CASSQTDRRNEKLFF.